This T cell receptor (beta chain) was obtained from a study of shared clonotypes between healthy human individuals. As handled by the study authors: Junction-only sequences without quality scores came from ImmunoSEQ, so filtering differed. Method: immunoSEQ multiplex PCR; TCRdb's copy keeps in-frame clones and lacks some. The DNA gave D and trimming, while V, J and clone size come from that table. The sample carries a few hundred thousand clones, about 74% recorded once. CD4+ cell separation produced CD45RA+ naive and CD45RA-negative memory subsets. Sample: memory CD4+ T cells sorted from blood. Subset of the sample: CD45RA-negative fraction. The origin of this receptor is a man younger than 40 in good health.

The CDR3 nucleotides are TGCGCCAGCAGCCCCGGTGAAGGGCGGGAGACCCAGTACTTC. It specifies CASSPGEGRETQYF. This sequence joins TRBV4-1 and TRBJ2-5; D gene ambiguous. The ends were cut back, 4 bases at V and 5 bases at J, with 14 bases in the middle. This CDR3 has 14 amino acids. Germline V lookup: CDR1 MGHRA, CDR2 YSYEKL.